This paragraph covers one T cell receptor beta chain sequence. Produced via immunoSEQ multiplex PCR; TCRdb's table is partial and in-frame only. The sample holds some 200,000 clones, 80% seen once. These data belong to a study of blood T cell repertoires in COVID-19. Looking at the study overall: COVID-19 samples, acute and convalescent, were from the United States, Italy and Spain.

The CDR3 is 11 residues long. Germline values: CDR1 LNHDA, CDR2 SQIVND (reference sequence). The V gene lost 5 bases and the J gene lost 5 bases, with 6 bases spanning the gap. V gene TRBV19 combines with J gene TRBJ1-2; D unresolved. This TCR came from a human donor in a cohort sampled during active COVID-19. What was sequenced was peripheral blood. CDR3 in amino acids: CASSRRYGYTF. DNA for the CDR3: TGTGCCAGTAGTCGGAGATATGGCTACACCTTC. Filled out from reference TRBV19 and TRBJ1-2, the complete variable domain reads DGGITQSPKYLFRKEGQNVTLSCEQNLNHDAMYWYRQDPGQGLRLIYYSQIVNDFQKGDIAEGYSVSREKKESFPLTVTSAQKNPTAFYLCASSRRYGYTFGSGTRLTVV.